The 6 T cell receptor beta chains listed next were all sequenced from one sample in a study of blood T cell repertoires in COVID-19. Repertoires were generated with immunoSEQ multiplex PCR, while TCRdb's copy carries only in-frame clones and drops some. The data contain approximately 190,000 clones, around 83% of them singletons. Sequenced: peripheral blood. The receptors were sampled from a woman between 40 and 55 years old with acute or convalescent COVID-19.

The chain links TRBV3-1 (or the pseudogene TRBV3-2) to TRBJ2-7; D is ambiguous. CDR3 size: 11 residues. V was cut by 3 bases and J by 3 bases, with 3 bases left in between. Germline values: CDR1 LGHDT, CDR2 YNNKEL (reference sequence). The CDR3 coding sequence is TGTGCCAGCAGCCAGAGCTACGAGCAGTACTTC. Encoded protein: CASSQSYEQYF.

The CDR3 DNA sequence: TGTGCCAGCAGCCACTCCGACAGGGGAAATTCACCCCTCCACTTT. This sequence encodes CASSHSDRGNSPLHF. The chain employs TRBV3-1 (or the pseudogene TRBV3-2) and TRBJ1-6, with TRBD1 matching over 8 bases. The CDR3 is made up of 15 amino acids. V was clipped by 3 bases and J by 7 bases; unmatched bases: 5. Germline CDR1 LGHDT, CDR2 YNNKEL (reference sequence).

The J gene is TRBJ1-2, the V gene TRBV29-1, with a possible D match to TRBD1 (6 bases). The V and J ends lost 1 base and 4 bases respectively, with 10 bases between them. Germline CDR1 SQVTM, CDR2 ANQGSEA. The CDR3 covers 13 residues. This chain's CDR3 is CSVEGTASYGYTF. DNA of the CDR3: TGCAGCGTTGAAGGGACAGCTAGCTATGGCTACACCTTC.

As DNA, the CDR3 is TGTGCCAGTAGTATGGTACAGGGAAAAGCTTTCTTT. Encoded protein: CASSMVQGKAFF. This chain links TRBV19 with TRBJ1-1; D may be TRBD1 (6 bases). Germline V gene data show CDR1 as LNHDA and CDR2 as SQIVND (reference sequence). The CDR3 has 12 residues. Between the trimmed V and J ends, which lost 3 bases and 9 bases, there was a span of 11 bases.

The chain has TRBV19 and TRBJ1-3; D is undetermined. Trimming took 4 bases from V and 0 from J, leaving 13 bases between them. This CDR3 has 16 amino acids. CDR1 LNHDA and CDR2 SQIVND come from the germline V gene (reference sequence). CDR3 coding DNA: TGTGCCAGTAGTAATTTCGCGAGAAGCTCTGGAAACACCATATATTTT. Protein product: CASSNFARSSGNTIYF.

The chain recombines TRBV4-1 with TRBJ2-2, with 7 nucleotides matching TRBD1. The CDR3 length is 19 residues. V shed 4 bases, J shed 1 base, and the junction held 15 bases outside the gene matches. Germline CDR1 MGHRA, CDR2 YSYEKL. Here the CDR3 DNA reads TGCGCCAGCAGCCGTAGACTCCGGGACAGACAAAAGAACACCGGGGAGCTGTTTTTT. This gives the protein CASSRRLRDRQKNTGELFF.